This T cell receptor (beta chain) is drawn from a study of T cell responses to AZD1222 COVID-19 vaccine (dated by TCRdb to the early 2020s). Looking at the study overall: AZD1222 recipients given second doses at about 4 weeks or at about 12 weeks were pooled, since spike-specific TCR depth and breadth were not found to differ between the two schedules. Enrollment into the trials was organized by age into subgroups of 18-55, 56-69 and 70-plus years, and those subgroups contained roughly 140, 27 and 60 TCR-sequenced participants, respectively. TCR sequencing covered 233 trial participants: nearly 210 given two doses of AZD1222 and 26 given two doses of MenACWY control vaccine. Overall study results and their limits: Because no samples from the day 14 peak response were available, repertoires could be characterized only after the peak T cell response. Most participants were white British and females outnumbered males, and the authors suggested that clonal diversity may have been underestimated. Reportedly, almost half of the unique spike-specific TCRs recognized epitopes lying outside the regions that are mutated in the B.1.351 and B.1.1.7 variants. After two AZD1222 doses, spike-specific TCR breadth and depth were significantly higher than at day 0 and than in MenACWY recipients. Conclusions about previously exposed vaccinees are limited because only a handful of AZD1222 recipients were SARS-CoV-2 seropositive at baseline. In the small 56-69-year group, the increase in depth fell short of significance, most likely because of low power. CD4 TCRs associated with the vaccine covered the entire spike protein, and the dominant responses were in regions 160-218 and 743-854.

What this sample's time point label stands for: baseline before first vaccination. Vaccinee samples were obtained from the UK trials COV001 and COV002, which included a single-blind randomized controlled phase 2/3 trial of AZD1222 (ChAdOx1 nCoV-19) in healthy adults. For TCRbeta chain sequencing, PBMC samples were collected from trial participants at day 0 and at day 28 after the second dose. Comments on this clone: Which antigen it targets is not known. The record has no base qualities; no much larger clone is one base away.

The CDR3 regions of human TCRbeta chains were subjected to immunosequencing. Per the authors' processing: TCRs in the repertoires were matched against a reference library of SARS-CoV-2-specific TCRs that had been generated with the MIRA antigen-specificity platform. Breadth was defined as the fraction of unique TCRs that were SARS-CoV-2-associated, and depth was defined as the fraction of total T cells that were SARS-CoV-2-associated. Using the MIRA data, every spike-specific TCR was mapped to the spike region that the TCR reacted to and assigned to either a CD4 or a CD8 class. Log10-transformed breadth and depth values were compared by one-way ANOVA with Sidak's multiple comparisons tests. TCRdb's version of the immuneACCESS table is confined to in-frame rearrangements and falls short of the full clone set. An unresolved V gene accounts for under half of the shortfall where checked; the remainder is of unknown origin. V, J and clone size were drawn from that table, and D and trimming were deduced from the DNA. A total of around 110,000 clones appear in this sample, 85% to 90% of them only once. Approximately 9.6% of the sample comes from the top ten.

The sequencing used peripheral blood, collected on day 0 of AZD1222 vaccination. The receptor comes from an adult in good health.

Here the CDR3 is given as CAWRTDRNNSPLHF. The nucleotide sequence is given as TGTGCCTGGAGGACAGATCGAAATAATTCACCCCTCCACTTT. This chain joins TRBV30 to TRBJ1-6; the D region possibly corresponds to TRBD1 (5 bases align). The junction shows trimming of 3 bases on V and 5 bases on J, plus 11 bases between the germline ends. CDR1 and CDR2, per the germline V gene (reference sequence), are GTSNPN and SVGIG. From its cysteine to its phenylalanine, the CDR3 spans 14 amino acids. Of the read, only the CDR3 DNA is kept; its 42 bases are in frame from base 1.